Listed below are T cell receptor beta chains from one sample, sequenced in a study of T-cell reconstitution after alpha-beta-depleted transplantation in children. TCRdb reprocessed the PCR reads via MiXCR and lists one record per CDR3 protein. The data contain about 460,000 distinct CDR3 sequences, roughly an eighth of them singletons. Sequences were derived from PBMCs from the stem cell graft donor, sampled from the stem cell graft. All receptors derive from a human donor who donated a stem cell graft to a child with combined immunodeficiency. Each CDR3 is given with its conserved first and last residue. A D gene is named only where the DNA matches it firmly. Part of the rows lack a size; the others show once, few, many or a class for expanded clones.

v_call	clone_size	d_call	j_call	cdr3_aa	cdr3_nt
TRBV15	many	.	TRBJ1-2	CATSMTAANYGYTF	TGTGCCACCAGCATGACAGCCGCTAACTATGGCTACACCTTC
TRBV6-2/TRBV6-3	few	TRBD1	TRBJ2-3	CASSYGGQSTDTQYF	TGTGCCAGCAGTTACGGGGGACAGAGCACAGATACGCAGTATTTT
TRBV5-1	.	.	TRBJ2-5	CASSRRIESGGLETQYF	TGCGCCAGCAGCCGCCGAATTGAGTCAGGGGGACTGGAGACCCAGTACTTC
TRBV5-4	many	.	TRBJ2-1	CASSPDSQPYNEQFF	TGTGCCAGCAGCCCCGACTCTCAGCCCTACAATGAGCAGTTCTTC
TRBV24-1	.	TRBD1	TRBJ2-1	CATSDFRDRVNEQFF	TGTGCCACCAGTGATTTCCGGGACAGGGTAAATGAGCAGTTCTTC
TRBV3-1	once	TRBD2	TRBJ2-7	CASSTRLAGGYEQYF	TGTGCCAGCAGCACCCGACTAGCGGGAGGCTACGAGCAGTACTTC
TRBV20-1	many	.	TRBJ1-3	CSASGLRNTIYF	TGCAGTGCTAGTGGGCTTCGAAACACCATATATTTT
TRBV7-2	few	.	TRBJ2-7	CASSSSQESYEQYF	TGTGCCAGCAGCTCCTCACAGGAATCCTACGAGCAGTACTTC
TRBV2	.	.	TRBJ1-2	CASSEGFAGAGYTF	TGTGCCAGCAGTGAAGGTTTTGCAGGGGCAGGCTACACCTTC
TRBV6-5	few	TRBD1	TRBJ1-1	CASRGQGLLNTEAFF	TGTGCCAGCAGAGGACAGGGGCTATTGAACACTGAAGCTTTCTTT
TRBV27	.	.	TRBJ1-5	CASSSGVQPQHF	TGTGCCAGCAGTTCAGGGGTTCAGCCCCAGCATTTT
TRBV20-1	many	TRBD2	TRBJ2-3	CSPGLAGVDTQYF	TGCAGTCCTGGACTAGCGGGAGTAGATACGCAGTATTTT
TRBV7-2	few	.	TRBJ1-2	CASSLLGGGRRSHGYTF	TGTGCCAGCAGCCTCCTCGGGGGGGGTCGCAGGTCACATGGCTACACCTTC
TRBV9	many	TRBD2	TRBJ2-1	CASSVAAGVNEQFF	TGTGCCAGCAGCGTAGCAGCGGGGGTGAATGAGCAGTTCTTC
TRBV5-1	.	.	TRBJ2-2	CASKFLGTHNTGELFF	TGCGCCAGCAAATTTTTGGGGACACATAACACCGGGGAGCTGTTTTTT
TRBV27	.	TRBD2	TRBJ2-5	CASSPGTTQYQETQYF	TGTGCCAGCAGTCCAGGGACTACCCAGTACCAAGAGACCCAGTACTTC
TRBV2	.	.	TRBJ2-1	CASSGKVWLATMNEQFF	TGTGCCAGCAGTGGGAAGGTGTGGCTAGCGACCATGAATGAGCAGTTCTTC
TRBV15	many	TRBD1	TRBJ2-1	CATSRGQGLTYNEQFF	TGTGCCACCAGCAGGGGACAGGGGTTAACCTACAATGAGCAGTTCTTC
TRBV20-1	.	TRBD2	TRBJ2-1	CSARSSGSPYNEQFF	TGCAGTGCTAGATCTAGCGGGAGTCCCTACAATGAGCAGTTCTTC
TRBV7-2	.	.	TRBJ2-1	CASSPKLGGVVNEQFF	TGTGCCAGCAGCCCCAAACTAGGGGGGGTTGTGAATGAGCAGTTCTTC
TRBV4-1	many	TRBD1	TRBJ2-7	CASSQTGTGAYEQYF	TGTGCCAGCAGTCAAACCGGGACAGGGGCCTACGAGCAGTACTTC
TRBV27	many	.	TRBJ2-7	CASSQTQGFEQYF	TGTGCCAGCAGCCAAACGCAGGGTTTCGAGCAGTACTTC
TRBV18	.	TRBD1	TRBJ2-7	CASSGQQGSSYEQYF	TGTGCCAGCTCAGGACAACAGGGGAGCTCCTACGAGCAGTACTTC
TRBV4-3	.	TRBD2	TRBJ2-7	CASSQDHGLAAGEQYF	TGCGCCAGCAGCCAAGATCATGGACTAGCGGCGGGCGAGCAGTACTTC